A selection of T cell receptor beta chains follows, all from one sample in a study of T cells in Graves' hyperthyroidism and ophthalmopathy. TCRdb called the multiplex PCR reads again in MiXCR, with one record for every CDR3 protein. The sample yields around 110,000 distinct CDR3 sequences, more than 15% seen once. The sample taken for sequencing was blood. These receptors originate from a woman between 45 and 60 years old with Graves' hyperthyroidism. The CDR3 runs from the conserved cysteine through the conserved F or W. The D gene is left open where the match is weak. For some rows the clone size is stated as once, few or many, or as a class when expanded; others skip it.

TGTGCCAGCAGTTACTCGAACGGCGGGAGCGGTTCAGATACGCAGTATTTT,CASSYSNGGSGSDTQYF,TRBJ2-3,TRBD2,-,TRBV6-2/TRBV6-3
TGTGCCAGCAGCCAAGGCCAGGGGGGCAATCAGCCCCAGCATTTT,CASSQGQGGNQPQHF,TRBJ1-5,TRBD1,many,TRBV3-1
TGTGCCAGCAGTTTACCGTGGCAGCCCCAGCATTTT,CASSLPWQPQHF,TRBJ1-5,-,many,TRBV28
TGCAGCGTTCTAAGGGCGGGACAGGGCAAAACTAACTATGGCTACACCTTC,CSVLRAGQGKTNYGYTF,TRBJ1-2,TRBD1,many,TRBV29-1
TGTGCCAGCAGCTTGACTAGCGTCAATGAGCAGTTCTTC,CASSLTSVNEQFF,TRBJ2-1,TRBD2,many,TRBV7-9
TGTGCCAGCAGCTTAATACCCGGGGAGCTGTTTTTT,CASSLIPGELFF,TRBJ2-2,-,many,TRBV7-9
TGTGCCAGCAGCCCCGGACAGGGGGCTTTCGGGAAGCTGTTTTTT,CASSPGQGAFGKLFF,TRBJ2-2,TRBD1,many,TRBV3-1
TGTGCCAGCAGACATGAGGCAACTAATGAAAAACTGTTTTTT,CASRHEATNEKLFF,TRBJ1-4,-,-,TRBV6-1
TGCAGTGCTGCGGGGTTCCCTCCCAACATTCAGTACTTC,CSAAGFPPNIQYF,TRBJ2-4,-,few,TRBV20-1
TGTGCCATCAGTGTGACTAGCGGGAGGGAGGATACGCAGTATTTT,CAISVTSGREDTQYF,TRBJ2-3,TRBD2,many,TRBV10-3
TGTGCCAGCAGTGAACGGCAGGCAGGGGCCTACGAGCAGTACTTC,CASSERQAGAYEQYF,TRBJ2-7,-,-,TRBV6-1
TGTGCCAGCACCGCAACCTATGGGAATGGAAACACCATATATTTT,CASTATYGNGNTIYF,TRBJ1-3,-,many,TRBV2
TGTGCCGGCGGGCTGGGGACAGGGAATGAAAAACTGTTTTTT,CAGGLGTGNEKLFF,TRBJ1-4,TRBD1,many,TRBV28
TGCAGTGTCTATTGGGGGCAAGACACAGATACGCAGTATTTT,CSVYWGQDTDTQYF,TRBJ2-3,-,many,TRBV20-1
TGTGCCAGTCTAAGGGACAGAAATAATGAAAAACTGTTTTTT,CASLRDRNNEKLFF,TRBJ1-4,TRBD1,many,TRBV2
TGTGCCAGCAGCTTAGGACCCGCTGCGGACACTGAAGCTTTCTTT,CASSLGPAADTEAFF,TRBJ1-1,-,many,TRBV7-3
TGCAGTGCCAATAAGGGACCGGGACAGGGGGCTTCTCAGCCCCAGCATTTT,CSANKGPGQGASQPQHF,TRBJ1-5,TRBD1,-,TRBV20-1
TGTGCCAGCAGCTGGGACCGTGGGGTAACCGGGGAGCTGTTTTTT,CASSWDRGVTGELFF,TRBJ2-2,-,many,TRBV7-3